The clone carrying this T cell receptor beta chain has just one count. The PCR was carried out with 60 Vbeta primers and 13 Jbeta primers. The repertoire was sequenced with immunoSEQ multiplex PCR; TCRdb's copy has only in-frame clones and lacks some. Altogether more than 150,000 clones are present, almost 85% being singletons, with the ten largest covering around 0.26%. CDR1 is MNHEY and CDR2 is SVGAGI in the germline V gene. The germline V and J ends were trimmed by 2 bases and 2 bases, with 10 bases remaining between them. The CDR3 has 14 amino acids. This entry comes from a study of cytomegalovirus exposure and HLA in healthy donors.

This chain connects TRBV6-5 to TRBJ2-7; D possibly corresponds to TRBD2 (6 bases). Sequencing used PBMCs. The clonotype was recovered from a boy between 10 and 17 years old in good health and CMV-seronegative. CDR3 sequence (DNA): TGTGCCAGCAGTTACGGGACGGGAGCCTACGAGCAGTACTTC. This codes for CASSYGTGAYEQYF.